This TCR beta chain was identified in a study of T cells in Graves' hyperthyroidism and ophthalmopathy. Germline V gives CDR1 MGHRA, CDR2 YSYEKL. The V and J ends lost 4 bases and 0 bases respectively, with 10 bases between them. The CDR3 is made up of 15 amino acids. This clonotype came up a few times. TCR beta CDR3 sequences were amplified from RNA transcripts. When the TCR CDR3 underwent first-round RT-PCR, the HTBI primer set was used. TCRdb ran MiXCR on the multiplex PCR reads and lists one entry per CDR3 protein. The sample includes approximately 480,000 distinct CDR3 sequences, more than 20% of them seen just once.

The sample comprised blood. The gene calls are TRBV4-1 and TRBJ1-5; D remains unclear. This clonotype originated in a man aged 18 to 30 with Graves' hyperthyroidism. CDR3 loop: CASSLRHPSNQPQHF. DNA for the CDR3: TGCGCCAGCAGCCTAAGACATCCTAGCAATCAGCCCCAGCATTTT.